What follows are 13 T cell receptor beta chains derived from one specimen sequenced in a study of blood T cell repertoires in COVID-19. Repertoires were generated with immunoSEQ multiplex PCR, while TCRdb's copy carries only in-frame clones and drops some. Among nearly 95,000 clones listed, approximately 79% were seen once. Sequencing was performed on peripheral blood. The receptors here all came from a man between 65 and 85 years old with COVID-19, enrolled during active disease.

This clone was seen a single time. The V gene is TRBV24-1, the J gene TRBJ1-1; TRBD1 might be the D (5 bases). Germline-derived CDR1 and CDR2 are KGHDR and SFDVKD. The CDR3 extends over 11 amino acids. Trimming removed 7 bases at V and 7 bases at J, with 9 bases between. Here the CDR3 reads CATRGGYEAFF. CDR3 sequence (DNA): TGTGCCACCAGGGGGGGGTATGAAGCTTTCTTT.

This chain joins TRBV7-9 and TRBJ2-4; D remains ambiguous. There are 15 residues in the CDR3. Trimming took 2 bases from V and 0 from J, leaving 8 bases between them. Germline V gene data show CDR1 as SEHNR and CDR2 as FQNEAQ (reference sequence). As DNA, the CDR3 is TGTGCCAGCAGCTTAAATACAGTAGCCAAAAACATTCAGTACTTC. It translates to CASSLNTVAKNIQYF.

The sample holds a few counts of this clone. The chain is built from TRBV7-2 and TRBJ2-1; D is perhaps TRBD2 (5 bases). The CDR3 covers 14 residues. The V gene's germline CDR1 is SGHTA and CDR2 FQGNSA. V dropped 0 bases and J dropped 6 bases, with 9 bases sitting between them. CDR3 amino acids: CASSLAGVPNEQFF. The CDR3 coding sequence is TGTGCCAGCAGCTTAGCGGGAGTCCCCAATGAGCAGTTCTTC.

The CDR3 protein is CASAYHGSGDLGYTF. CDR3 bases: TGTGCCAGCGCATATCACGGGTCAGGGGATTTGGGCTACACCTTC. The chain is built from TRBV6-5 and TRBJ1-2; D perhaps matches TRBD1 (6 bases). The CDR3 loop spans 15 amino acids. From germline, CDR1 is MNHEY and CDR2 SVGAGI. V was trimmed by 8 bases and J by 8 bases, leaving 24 bases between them.

This sequence joins TRBV5-1 and TRBJ2-6, with 12 bases identical to TRBD2. CDR1 SGHRS and CDR2 YFSETQ come from the germline V gene. CDR3 length: 19 amino acids. The V segment lost 2 bases and the J segment 0 bases; nucleotides outside the gene matches: 6. The CDR3 spells CASSFNGLAGLSGANVLTF. Written as DNA, the CDR3 is TGCGCCAGCAGCTTTAACGGACTAGCGGGACTCTCTGGGGCCAACGTCCTGACTTTC.

This clone appeared a few times. The chain uses TRBV18 and TRBJ2-6, with 7 nucleotides matching TRBD1. V gave up 6 bases and J gave up 0 bases; unmatched junction bases: 5. The CDR3 extends over 16 amino acids. Germline CDR1 and CDR2: KGHSH and LQKENI. The DNA for the CDR3 is TGTGCCAGCTCGCCGGGACAGAGCTCTGGGGCCAACGTCCTGACTTTC. As protein: CASSPGQSSGANVLTF.

This sequence joins TRBV27 and TRBJ1-1; TRBD1 matches 7 bases. The CDR3 covers 14 residues. Germline V gene lookup returns CDR1 MNHEY and CDR2 SMNVEV (reference sequence). V was pared by 3 bases and J by 1 base, with 2 bases of the junction left unmatched. CDR3 nucleotides: TGTGCCAGCAGTTTCGGGACAGCGAACACTGAAGCTTTCTTT. Protein product: CASSFGTANTEAFF.

The CDR3: CASRPSGTAQETQYF. The CDR3 DNA sequence: TGTGCCAGCAGGCCCTCCGGGACAGCCCAAGAGACCCAGTACTTC. The chain employs TRBV27 and TRBJ2-5, with 7 bases fitting TRBD1. The V and J ends lost 6 bases and 1 base, in that order; junction bases with no gene match: 8. Germline CDR1 and CDR2: MNHEY and SMNVEV (reference sequence). This CDR3 spans 15 amino acids.

The V gene is TRBV9, the J gene TRBJ2-1, with D possibly matching TRBD1 (5 bases). Trimming removed 0 bases at V and 5 bases at J, with 12 bases between. The CDR3 spans 15 residues. Germline V gene lookup returns CDR1 SGDLS and CDR2 YYNGEE. CDR3 bases: TGTGCCAGCAGCGTAGGACAGTTCACCCACAATGAGCAGTTCTTC. This encodes CASSVGQFTHNEQFF.

The rearrangement links TRBV27 to TRBJ1-5; a weak D match, TRBD1 (6 bases). The CDR3 spans 14 residues. The germline gives CDR1 MNHEY, CDR2 SMNVEV (reference sequence). Deletions cut 0 bases from V and 9 bases from J, with 12 bases between. The CDR3 DNA follows: TGTGCCAGCAGTTTATCAGGCTTAGGGGGGCCCCAGCATTTT. Translating it yields CASSLSGLGGPQHF.

This CDR3 reads CASSSPAGGSPYEQYF. The CDR3 coding sequence is TGTGCCAGCAGCTCGCCAGCGGGAGGATCCCCCTACGAGCAGTACTTC. The chain couples TRBV7-3 to TRBJ2-7; 9 positions match TRBD2. The germline V gene encodes CDR1 SGHTA and CDR2 FQGTGA. After removal of 4 bases from V and 2 bases from J, the junction contained 9 bases not matched to a gene. The CDR3 is made up of 16 amino acids. Full variable domain (missing parts from reference TRBV7-3 and TRBJ2-7): GAGVSQTPSNKVTEKGKYVELRCDPISGHTALYWYRQSLGQGPEFLIYFQGTGAADDSGLPNDRFFAVRPEGSVSTLKIQRTERGDSAVYLCASSSPAGGSPYEQYFGPGTRLTVT.

The table lists this clone with a few counts. DNA for the CDR3: TGTGCCAGCAGTATACCTAGCGGGAGGGGAACAGATACGCAGTATTTT. Protein product: CASSIPSGRGTDTQYF. The chain links TRBV27 to TRBJ2-3, with 12 bases lining up with TRBD2. The J segment lost 3 bases and the V segment lost 5 bases, leaving 6 bases of the junction unmatched. The CDR3 has 16 amino acids. The V gene's germline CDR1 is MNHEY and CDR2 SMNVEV (reference sequence).

The chain joins TRBV10-3 to TRBJ1-5; possible D gene TRBD1, 5 bases. The CDR3 totals 12 residues. The germline V gene encodes CDR1 ENHRY and CDR2 SYGVKD. Trimming removed 10 bases from V and 4 bases from J, with 11 bases in between. CDR3 DNA: TGTGCCACCCGGGGGGGGAATCAGCCCCAGCATTTT. Residues: CATRGGNQPQHF.